One sample yielded the 20 T cell receptor beta chains listed below, sequenced in a study of CD8 T cells in Susac syndrome. RNA was extracted with the RNeasy kit, and a quantity of roughly 0.45 to 1 ug was reverse transcribed using random hexamers. Using its own MiXCR run on the immunoSEQ multiplex PCR reads, TCRdb lists one record per CDR3 protein. The sample holds just over 300,000 distinct CDR3 sequences; approximately 90% are singletons and the top ten take roughly 0.07%. The material sequenced was CD4+ T cells from PBMCs. The receptor source for this set is a human donor with multiple sclerosis.

The chain joins TRBV18 to TRBJ1-2; tentatively, D is TRBD1 (6 bases). Germline-derived CDR1 and CDR2 are KGHSH and LQKENI. V dropped 3 bases and J dropped 2 bases, with 10 bases sitting between them. The CDR3 is 14 amino acids. The CDR3 protein is CASSPGQLNYGYTF. The CDR3 nucleotides are TGTGCCAGCTCACCCGGACAGCTCAACTATGGCTACACCTTC.

This clonotype appeared a single time. The rearrangement links TRBV2 to TRBJ2-2; D not resolved. V was pared by 5 bases and J by 4 bases, with 8 bases between. This CDR3 region has 13 residues. Germline V gives CDR1 SNHLY, CDR2 FYNNEI. In DNA form, the CDR3 reads TGTGCCAGCAGTTGGCCTACCACCGGGGAGCTGTTTTTT. Amino acids: CASSWPTTGELFF. The whole variable domain, remainder taken from reference TRBV2 and TRBJ2-2, is EPEVTQTPSHQVTQMGQEVILRCVPISNHLYFYWYRQILGQKVEFLVSFYNNEISEKSEIFDDQFSVERPDGSNFTLKIRSTKLEDSAMYFCASSWPTTGELFFGEGSRLTVL.

The chain joins TRBV6-1 to TRBJ2-5; D is perhaps TRBD1 (5 bases). V lost 4 bases, J lost 2 bases, and 14 bases lay in between. Germline values: CDR1 MNHNS, CDR2 SASEGT. The CDR3 covers 15 residues. CDR3 sequence: CASSVAGMSQETQYF. CDR3 DNA sequence: TGTGCCAGCAGTGTGGCAGGGATGAGTCAAGAGACCCAGTACTTC.

The rearrangement links TRBV4-1 to TRBJ2-1, with a tentative D call TRBD1 (5 bases). Per the germline V gene, CDR1 is MGHRA and CDR2 is YSYEKL. The ends were cut back, 1 base at V and 2 bases at J, with 9 bases in the middle. The CDR3 has 15 amino acids. CDR3 bases: TGCGCCAGCAGCCAAGGTCAGGGTCCCTACAATGAGCAGTTCTTC. This sequence encodes CASSQGQGPYNEQFF.

The V gene is TRBV5-6, the J gene TRBJ1-2, with 7 bases that match TRBD1. Per the germline V gene, CDR1 is SGHDT and CDR2 is YYEEEE. Losses at the gene ends were 6 bases for V and 2 bases for J; bases not matched to a gene: 10. This CDR3 is 15 amino acids long. CDR3 DNA: TGTGCCAGCAACCAACGGGACAGAGTAAACTATGGCTACACCTTC. Amino acid sequence: CASNQRDRVNYGYTF.

The chain is built from TRBV7-2 and TRBJ2-1, with a tentative D call TRBD2 (5 bases). The CDR3 is 13 residues long. Trimming left V 3 bases short and J 7 bases short, with 10 bases between. CDR1 and CDR2 (germline): SGHTA, FQGNSA. The CDR3 loop is CASSLGRRNEQFF. CDR3 sequence (DNA): TGTGCCAGCAGCTTGGGCCGGAGGAATGAGCAGTTCTTC.

V is TRBV2 and J is TRBJ2-7; possibly TRBD2 for D (5 bases). The germline V gene encodes CDR1 SNHLY and CDR2 FYNNEI. V gave up 3 bases and J gave up 6 bases, with 24 bases separating them. The CDR3 is 17 amino acids. CDR3 sequence reads: CASSERVGWSSPSEQYF. The CDR3 region has the DNA TGTGCCAGCAGTGAGCGGGTAGGTTGGAGTTCTCCCTCCGAGCAGTACTTC.

V usage is TRBV7-2 and J usage is TRBJ1-5; 9 nucleotides line up with TRBD1. From germline, CDR1 is SGHTA and CDR2 FQGNSA. The CDR3 extends over 15 amino acids. V was pared by 5 bases and J by 0 bases, with 2 bases of the junction left unmatched. DNA of the CDR3: TGTGCCAGCAGCAGGGACAGGGTTAGCAATCAGCCCCAGCATTTT. It translates to CASSRDRVSNQPQHF.

J is TRBJ2-5 and V is TRBV7-9; 8 bases are a match to TRBD2. The CDR3 length is 15 residues. The V gene's germline CDR1 is SEHNR and CDR2 FQNEAQ (reference sequence). Trimming at V came to 5 bases and at J to 5 bases, leaving 10 bases not matched to a gene. CDR3 in amino acids: CASSTGTRVWETQYF. The CDR3 bases are TGTGCCAGCAGCACCGGGACTAGAGTGTGGGAGACCCAGTACTTC.

The V call is TRBV6-2 or TRBV6-3, the J call TRBJ1-1; D is unclear. The CDR3 is 13 amino acids. In germline, CDR1 is MNHEY, CDR2 SVGEGT. The V end was cut by 3 bases, the J end by 4 bases, with 9 bases between. The CDR3 DNA reads TGTGCCAGCAGTTATCCACGCGGCACTGAAGCTTTCTTT. It is translated as CASSYPRGTEAFF.

The rearrangement uses TRBV6-2 or TRBV6-3 and TRBJ1-2, with D possibly being TRBD1 (6 bases). Germline CDR1 and CDR2: MNHEY and SVGEGT. V was clipped by 6 bases and J by 7 bases, with 18 bases between them. This CDR3 contains 14 residues. CDR3 DNA sequence: TGTGCCAGCAGGACCCTCGGACAGCTTGGTGGCTACACCTTC. Translating it yields CASRTLGQLGGYTF.

The chain recombines TRBV4-1 with TRBJ1-2; D is possibly TRBD1 (6 bases). Germline V gene sequence: CDR1 MGHRA, CDR2 YSYEKL. The CDR3 totals 14 residues. V was cut by 4 bases and J by 0 bases, with 9 bases left in between. The CDR3 sequence is CASSPTGTNYGYTF. The CDR3 DNA reads TGCGCCAGCAGCCCCACAGGGACTAACTATGGCTACACCTTC.

This clonotype was picked up a small number of times. The chain carries TRBV18 and TRBJ2-5; D gene ambiguous. Germline V gene lookup returns CDR1 KGHSH and CDR2 LQKENI. V was pared by 4 bases and J by 0 bases, with 0 bases between. The CDR3 is made up of 11 amino acids. CDR3 in DNA: TGTGCCAGCTCACACCAAGAGACCCAGTACTTC. It codes for CASSHQETQYF. Complete variable domain (other parts from reference TRBV18 and TRBJ2-5): NAGVMQNPRHLVRRRGQEARLRCSPMKGHSHVYWYRQLPEEGLKFMVYLQKENIIDESGMPKERFSAEFPKEGPSILRIQQVVRGDSAAYFCASSHQETQYFGPGTRLLVL.

This clonotype was detected once. The chain uses TRBV30 and TRBJ2-3; no clear D gene. V lost 2 bases to trimming and J lost 4 bases, with 13 bases between them. The CDR3 loop spans 14 amino acids. Germline V lookup: CDR1 GTSNPN, CDR2 SVGIG (reference sequence). CDR3 sequence reads: CAWSSTPLADTQYF. The CDR3 nucleotides read TGTGCCTGGAGTTCGACCCCCTTGGCAGATACGCAGTATTTT.

V is TRBV10-3 and J is TRBJ2-1, with a tentative D call TRBD2 (7 bases). This CDR3 is 12 amino acids long. The germline gives CDR1 ENHRY, CDR2 SYGVKD. Deletions cut 7 bases from V and 8 bases from J, with 12 bases between. The CDR3 coding sequence is TGTGCCATCAATCAGGGGAGGGATGAGCAGTTCTTC. Protein product: CAINQGRDEQFF.

V and J are TRBV5-1 and TRBJ2-1, with 9 bases that match TRBD2. Germline values: CDR1 SGHRS, CDR2 YFSETQ. V was clipped by 5 bases and J by 0 bases; unmatched bases: 3. The CDR3 length is 15 residues. CDR3: CASRAGGISYNEQFF. The CDR3 DNA follows: TGCGCCAGCAGGGCGGGGGGGATCTCCTACAATGAGCAGTTCTTC.

The chain uses TRBV20-1 and TRBJ1-1; 9 bases line up with TRBD1. This CDR3 contains 15 residues. V was pared by 0 bases and J by 5 bases, with 7 bases of the junction left unmatched. Germline V gene lookup returns CDR1 DFQATT and CDR2 SNEGSKA (reference sequence). For the CDR3, the DNA is TGCAGTGCTAGAGACCGGGGACAGGGTGGGACTGAAGCTTTCTTT. It codes for CSARDRGQGGTEAFF.

The rearrangement links TRBV20-1 to TRBJ2-3; TRBD1 agrees at 7 bases. Germline V gene lookup returns CDR1 DFQATT and CDR2 SNEGSKA (reference sequence). This CDR3 has 14 amino acids. J was trimmed by 3 bases and V by 2 bases; bases with no gene match: 5. The CDR3 loop reads CSARRTGRTDTQYF. CDR3 DNA sequence: TGCAGTGCTAGAAGGACAGGCCGAACAGATACGCAGTATTTT.

The CDR3 DNA reads as TGTGCCAGCAGCTTCCTAAGTGGAGGGGTTGGGGAGCTGTTTTTT. It encodes CASSFLSGGVGELFF. V usage is TRBV7-2 and J usage is TRBJ2-2; a weak D match, TRBD2 (6 bases). There are 15 residues in the CDR3. The V gene's germline CDR1 is SGHTA and CDR2 FQGNSA. V lost 3 bases to trimming and J lost 8 bases, with 16 bases between them. The variable domain in full, with the rest retrieved from reference TRBV7-2 and TRBJ2-2, is GAGVSQSPSNKVTEKGKDVELRCDPISGHTALYWYRQSLGQGLEFLIYFQGNSAPDKSGLPSDRFSAERTGGSVSTLTIQRTQQEDSAVYLCASSFLSGGVGELFFGEGSRLTVL.

This clonotype was seen only a few times. The chain has TRBV19 and TRBJ1-6, with no clear D. The CDR3 extends over 11 amino acids. Trimming cost V 11 bases and J 6 bases, with 8 bases left between them. Germline V gene data show CDR1 as LNHDA and CDR2 as SQIVND (reference sequence). The CDR3 DNA follows: TGTGCCGGACCCTCTAATTCACCCCTCCACTTT. This gives the protein CAGPSNSPLHF.